The clone carrying this T cell receptor (beta chain) was counted between two and nine times. Methods used by the authors: Scientists estimated how many nucleated cells there were by amplifying reference gene primers. Using immunoSEQ multiplex PCR, the repertoire was profiled, and TCRdb retains in-frame clones only, with some absent. That table is the source of V, J and clone size, and D and trimming were worked out from the DNA. The sample has approximately 410,000 clones; roughly 88% are singletons. The sample comes from a study of blood T cell repertoires in COVID-19. About the research overall: Acute and convalescent COVID-19 samples came from the United States, Italy and Spain.

Looked up from germline, CDR1 is LGHDT and CDR2 is YNNKEL (reference sequence). J was trimmed by 6 bases and V by 6 bases; bases with no gene match: 8. The CDR3 runs 14 residues. This TCR was sampled from a woman in her thirties with active or convalescent COVID-19. The V call is TRBV3-1 (or the pseudogene TRBV3-2), the J call TRBJ1-1, with 9 nucleotides matching TRBD1. Input material: peripheral blood. CDR3 bases: TGTGCCAGCAGGGAACAGGGGGCGATCTCTGAAGCTTTCTTT. It codes for CASREQGAISEAFF.